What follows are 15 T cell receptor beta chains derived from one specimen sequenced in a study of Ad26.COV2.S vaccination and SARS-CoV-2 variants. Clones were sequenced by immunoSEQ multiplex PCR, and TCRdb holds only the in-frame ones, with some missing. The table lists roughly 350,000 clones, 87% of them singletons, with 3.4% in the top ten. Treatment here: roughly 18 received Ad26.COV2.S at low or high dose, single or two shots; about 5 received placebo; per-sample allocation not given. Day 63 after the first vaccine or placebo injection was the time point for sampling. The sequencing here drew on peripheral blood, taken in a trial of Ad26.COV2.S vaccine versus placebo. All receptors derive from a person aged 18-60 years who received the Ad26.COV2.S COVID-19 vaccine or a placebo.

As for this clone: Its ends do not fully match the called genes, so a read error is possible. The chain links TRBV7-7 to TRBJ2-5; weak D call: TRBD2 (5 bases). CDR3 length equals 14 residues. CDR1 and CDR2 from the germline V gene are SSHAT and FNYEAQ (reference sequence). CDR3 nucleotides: TGTGCTAGCAGCTTTCAACGGGGTGGGGAGACCCAGTACTTC. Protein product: CASSFQRGGETQYF. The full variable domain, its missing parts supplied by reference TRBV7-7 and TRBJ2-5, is GAGVSQSPRYKVTKRGQDVTLRCDPISSHATLYWYQQALGQGPEFLTYFNYEAQPDKSGLPSDRFSAERPEGSISTLTIQRTEQRDSAMYRCASSFQRGGETQYFGPGTRLLVL.

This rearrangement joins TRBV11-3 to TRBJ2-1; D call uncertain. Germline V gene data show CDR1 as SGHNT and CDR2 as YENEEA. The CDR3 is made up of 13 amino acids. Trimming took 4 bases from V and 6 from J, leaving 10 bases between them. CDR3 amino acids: CASSSPPLNEQFF. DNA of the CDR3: TGTGCCAGCAGCTCCCCCCCCCTCAATGAGCAGTTCTTC.

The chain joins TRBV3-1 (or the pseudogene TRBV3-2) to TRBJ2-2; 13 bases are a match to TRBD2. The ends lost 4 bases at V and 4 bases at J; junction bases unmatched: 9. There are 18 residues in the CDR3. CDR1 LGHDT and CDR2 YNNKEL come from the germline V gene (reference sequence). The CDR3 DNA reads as TGTGCCAGCAGCCTCTGGACCGGGACTAGCGGGGCCACCGGGGAGCTGTTTTTT. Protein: CASSLWTGTSGATGELFF.

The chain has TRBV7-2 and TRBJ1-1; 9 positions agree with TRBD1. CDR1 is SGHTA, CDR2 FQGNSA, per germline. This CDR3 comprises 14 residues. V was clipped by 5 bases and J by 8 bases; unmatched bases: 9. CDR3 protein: CASSIGQGPLEAFF. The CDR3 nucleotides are TGTGCCAGCAGCATAGGACAGGGGCCCCTCGAAGCTTTCTTT.

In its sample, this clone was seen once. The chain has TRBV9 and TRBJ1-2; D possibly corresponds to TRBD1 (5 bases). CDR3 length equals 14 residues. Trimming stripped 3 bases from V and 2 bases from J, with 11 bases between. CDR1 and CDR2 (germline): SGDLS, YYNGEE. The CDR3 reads CASSEDGTNYGYTF. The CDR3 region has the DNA TGTGCCAGCAGCGAGGACGGGACCAACTATGGCTACACCTTC.

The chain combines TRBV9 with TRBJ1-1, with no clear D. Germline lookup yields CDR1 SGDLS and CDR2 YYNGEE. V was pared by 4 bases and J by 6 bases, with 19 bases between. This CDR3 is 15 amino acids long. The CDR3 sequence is CASSSPEVPGPEAFF. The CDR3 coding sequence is TGTGCCAGCAGCTCCCCCGAGGTCCCAGGCCCTGAAGCTTTCTTT. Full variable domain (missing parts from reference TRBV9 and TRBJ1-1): DSGVTQTPKHLITATGQRVTLRCSPRSGDLSVYWYQQSLDQGLQFLIQYYNGEERAKGNILERFSAQQFPDLHSELNLSSLELGDSALYFCASSSPEVPGPEAFFGQGTRLTVV.

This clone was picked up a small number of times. CDR3 protein: CASSLGTGLDEKLFF. The CDR3 DNA reads TGTGCCAGCAGCTTAGGGACAGGTTTAGATGAAAAACTGTTTTTT. The chain uses TRBV11-2 and TRBJ1-4, with 7 bases that match TRBD1. This CDR3 region has 15 residues. J was trimmed by 6 bases and V by 1 base; bases with no gene match: 5. CDR1 is SGHAT and CDR2 is FQNNGV in the germline V gene.

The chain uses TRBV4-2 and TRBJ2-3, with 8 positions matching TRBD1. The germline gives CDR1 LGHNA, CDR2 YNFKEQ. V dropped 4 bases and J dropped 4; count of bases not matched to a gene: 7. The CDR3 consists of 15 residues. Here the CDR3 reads CASSRETGDADTQYF. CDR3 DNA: TGTGCCAGCAGCCGAGAGACAGGGGACGCAGATACGCAGTATTTT.

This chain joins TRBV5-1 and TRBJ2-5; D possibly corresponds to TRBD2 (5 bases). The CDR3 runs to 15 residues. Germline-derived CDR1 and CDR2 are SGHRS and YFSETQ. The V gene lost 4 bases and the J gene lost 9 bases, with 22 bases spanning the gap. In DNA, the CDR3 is TGCGCCAGCAGCCGGGTAGAGGGCGGCACCGAGGCCCAGTACTTC. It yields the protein CASSRVEGGTEAQYF.

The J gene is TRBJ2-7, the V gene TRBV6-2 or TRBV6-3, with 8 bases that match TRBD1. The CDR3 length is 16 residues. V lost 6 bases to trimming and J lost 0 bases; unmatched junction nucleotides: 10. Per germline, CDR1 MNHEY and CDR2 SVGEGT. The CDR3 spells CASSQTQGAISYEQYF. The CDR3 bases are TGTGCCAGCAGCCAAACGCAGGGGGCCATCTCCTACGAGCAGTACTTC.

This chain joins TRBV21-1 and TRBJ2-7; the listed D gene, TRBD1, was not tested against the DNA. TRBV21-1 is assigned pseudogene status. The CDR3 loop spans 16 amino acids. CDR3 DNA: TGTGCCAGCAGCGTTACTCGGGGACAGGAATCCTACGAGCAGTACTTC. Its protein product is CASSVTRGQESYEQYF.

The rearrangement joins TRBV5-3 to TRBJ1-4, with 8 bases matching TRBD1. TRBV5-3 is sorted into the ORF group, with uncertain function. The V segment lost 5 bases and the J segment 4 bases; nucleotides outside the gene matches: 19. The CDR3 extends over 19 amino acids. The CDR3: CARRLLPTEGTGGNEKLFF. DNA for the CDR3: TGTGCCAGAAGGCTGCTTCCCACAGAGGGGACAGGCGGTAATGAAAAACTGTTTTTT.

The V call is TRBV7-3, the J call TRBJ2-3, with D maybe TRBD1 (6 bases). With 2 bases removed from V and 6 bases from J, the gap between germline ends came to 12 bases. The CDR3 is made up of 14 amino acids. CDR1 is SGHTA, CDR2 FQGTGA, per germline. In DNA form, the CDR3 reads TGTGCCAGCAGCTTATCCGGGACATTTGATACGCAGTATTTT. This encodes CASSLSGTFDTQYF.

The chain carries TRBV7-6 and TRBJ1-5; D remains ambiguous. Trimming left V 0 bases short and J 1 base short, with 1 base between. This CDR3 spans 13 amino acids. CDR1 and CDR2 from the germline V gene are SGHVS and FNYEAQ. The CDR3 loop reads CASSLASNQPQHF. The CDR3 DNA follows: TGTGCCAGCAGCTTAGCGAGCAATCAGCCCCAGCATTTT.

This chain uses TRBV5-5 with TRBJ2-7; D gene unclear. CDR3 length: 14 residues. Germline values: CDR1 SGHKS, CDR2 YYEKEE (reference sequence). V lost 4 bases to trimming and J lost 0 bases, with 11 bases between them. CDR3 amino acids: CASSPADGSYEQYF. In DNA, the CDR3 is TGTGCCAGCAGCCCCGCGGACGGCTCCTACGAGCAGTACTTC.